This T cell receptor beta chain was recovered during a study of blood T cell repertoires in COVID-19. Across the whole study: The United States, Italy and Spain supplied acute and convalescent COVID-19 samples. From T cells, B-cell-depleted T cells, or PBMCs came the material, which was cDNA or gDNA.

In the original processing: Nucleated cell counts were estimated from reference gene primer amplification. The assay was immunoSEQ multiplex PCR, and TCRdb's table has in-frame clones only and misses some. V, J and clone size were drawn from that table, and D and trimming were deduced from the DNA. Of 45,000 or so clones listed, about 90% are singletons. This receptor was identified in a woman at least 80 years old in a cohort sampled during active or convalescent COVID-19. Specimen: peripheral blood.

The CDR3 DNA reads TGTGCCATCAGTGAGTCGAGAAGCGGGCGCCCTTCGAACACCGGGGAGCTGTTTTTT. This sequence encodes CAISESRSGRPSNTGELFF. The V call is TRBV10-3, the J call TRBJ2-2, with D possibly being TRBD2 (6 bases). Per the germline V gene, CDR1 is ENHRY and CDR2 is SYGVKD. The CDR3 length is 19 residues. V was trimmed by 0 bases and J by 0 bases, leaving 17 bases between them.